This passage covers 2 T cell receptor beta chains from one sample sequenced in a study of post-analysis software for immune sequencing data. Findings of the study overall: Included in a set of roughly five TRBV segments more frequent in patients than controls were TRBV5-6, TRBV5-1 and TRBV20-1.

Their target antigens are unknown. TCR beta libraries were prepared from cDNA with unique molecular identifiers. TCRdb re-called the PCR reads through MiXCR, storing one row per CDR3 protein. The sample has some 190,000 distinct CDR3 sequences, 25% to 35% seen once. Sequencing input: blood. The receptors were sampled from a girl aged 2 to 17 with multiple sclerosis.

This clonotype has a handful of counts. The rearrangement uses TRBV20-1 and TRBJ2-4; possibly TRBD1 for D (5 bases). CDR1 DFQATT and CDR2 SNEGSKA come from the germline V gene (reference sequence). This CDR3 has 16 amino acids. Trimming took off 0 bases at V and 13 bases at J, with 25 bases between the two ends. The CDR3, as DNA: TGCAGTGCTAGAGATCCCACAGGCCCAGCCATAGGTGGGCAGTACTTC. Encoded protein: CSARDPTGPAIGGQYF.

This clonotype was seen only a few times. The J gene is TRBJ1-2, the V gene TRBV21-1; the tabulated D call, TRBD1, remains unverified against the DNA. TRBV21-1 is given as a pseudogene. The CDR3 is 11 residues long. This CDR3 is CASSRGDGYTF. The CDR3 bases are TGTGCCAGCAGCCGGGGGGACGGCTACACCTTC.